This paragraph covers one TCR beta chain sequence. A junction end diverges from the germline sequence, so it may reflect a read error. This entry is derived from a study of tumor-infiltrating lymphocytes in primary liver carcinoma. Unsorted whole blood supplied the blood RNA, and germline DNA was isolated too. Those patients suffered from chronic HBV infection and were treatment-naive. Total RNA amounting to 500 ng was the source from which TCR beta cDNA was made with a constant-region primer. For TCR beta, libraries were produced by three nested multiplex PCR rounds using slightly modified ARM-PCR. TCRdb redid the calling of the multiplex PCR reads with MiXCR, one entry per CDR3 protein. The table lists 300,000 to 350,000 distinct CDR3 sequences, about 65% of them singletons, with roughly 6% in the top ten. The material sequenced was peripheral blood. The sequence was collected from a man aged 35 to 55 with primary liver carcinoma and hepatitis B virus infection.

CDR3 sequence: CASRAGQRRVGELFF. DNA for the CDR3: TGTGCGAGCAGGGCGGGACAGAGGAGAGTCGGGGAGCTGTTTTTT. The chain combines TRBV11-3 with TRBJ2-2, with D maybe TRBD1 (7 bases). The CDR3 is 15 amino acids. CDR1 and CDR2 from the germline V gene are SGHNT and YENEEA. The whole variable domain, filled in from reference TRBV11-3 and TRBJ2-2, reads EAGVVQSPRYKIIEKKQPVAFWCNPISGHNTLYWYLQNLGQGPELLIRYENEEAVDDSQLPKDRFSAERLKGVDSTLKIQPAELGDSAVYLCASRAGQRRVGELFFGEGSRLTVL.